The 20 T cell receptor beta chains below all came from one sample that was sequenced in a study of T cells in women clearing cervical HPV infection. Sequencing used immunoSEQ multiplex PCR; TCRdb keeps in-frame clones, though not all of them. Here the sample table reports about 31,000 clones. Sequencing input: blood buffy coat. The receptors shown here come from a woman aged 18 to 75 with a cervical HPV16 infection that either progressed to CIN3+ or cleared (not recorded which).

As to this clone: The DNA ends 3 residues before the CDR3 does, and the rest of the CDR3 is filled in from the germline J gene. V is TRBV30 and J is TRBJ1-2, with a weak D call TRBD1 (6 bases). CDR3 length: 13 amino acids. Germline CDR1 reads GTSNPN; CDR2 reads SVGIG (reference sequence). The sequenced part of the CDR3 DNA is TGTGCCTGGAGTAGCCAGGGGACGTACGAC. Translated: CAWSSQGTYD. The complete CDR3 reads CAWSSQGTYDYTF.

As regards this clone: Read coverage stops 3 residues before the CDR3 terminus; the germline J gene supplies the remainder. J is TRBJ2-7 and V is TRBV18; D ambiguous. The germline gives CDR1 KGHSH, CDR2 LQKENI. V lost 3 bases and J 5 bases, leaving 11 bases between the germline ends. The CDR3 extends over 13 amino acids. The CDR3 bases that were read are TGTGCCAGCTCACCCAGTGGGCCCGACGAG. Translated: CASSPSGPDE. The entire CDR3 protein reads CASSPSGPDEQYF.

For this clone: The read halts 3 residues ahead of the CDR3 end, with the missing end drawn from the germline J gene. This chain connects TRBV7-2 to TRBJ2-3; D gene uncertain. Germline CDR1 and CDR2: SGHTA and FQGNSA. CDR3 size: 14 residues. CDR3 bases read: TGTGCCAGCAGCTTACAGGCTTCTCAAGAGGCG. This encodes CASSLQASQEA. The CDR3 as a whole reads CASSLQASQEAQYF.

As regards this clone: The CDR3 is cut off 3 residues early in the read; its end comes from the germline J gene. The chain recombines TRBV7-9 with TRBJ1-1; D is perhaps TRBD1 (6 bases). Trimming removed 5 bases at V and 6 bases at J, with 13 bases between. This CDR3 is 13 amino acids long. Looked up from germline, CDR1 is SEHNR and CDR2 is FQNEAQ (reference sequence). Here the CDR3 reads CASSRTQGSEAFF. The covered CDR3 bases are TGTGCCAGCAGCCGTACACAGGGATCTGAA.

Comments on this clone: The CDR3 extends 3 residues past the end of the read, so its final part is completed from the germline J gene. This chain connects TRBV11-1 to TRBJ2-2; D ambiguous. The CDR3 is 13 residues long. CDR1 is SGHAT and CDR2 is FQDESV in the germline V gene (reference sequence). V lost 5 bases, J lost 8 bases, and 12 bases lay in between. CDR3 bases read: TGTGCCAGCAGCGACACGAGAGGTGGGGAG. Translating gives CASSDTRGGE. The full CDR3 sequence reads CASSDTRGGELFF.

As for this clone: Read sequence stops 3 residues before the CDR3 end, and the germline J gene provides the missing end. The chain is built from TRBV7-2 and TRBJ1-6; TRBD1 agrees at 7 bases. Germline V lookup: CDR1 SGHTA, CDR2 FQGNSA. This CDR3 region has 15 residues. Trimming took 5 bases from V and 4 from J; bases not matched to a gene: 5. The CDR3 reads CASSLPQGYNSPLHF. The CDR3 bases that were read are TGTGCCAGCAGCCTCCCACAGGGGTATAATTCACCC.

For this clone: The read terminates 3 residues before the CDR3 end, so the remaining end is supplied by the germline J gene. The chain joins TRBV19 to TRBJ2-7, with 7 positions matching TRBD1. Per germline, CDR1 LNHDA and CDR2 SQIVND (reference sequence). V shed 5 bases, J shed 4 bases, and the junction held 8 bases outside the gene matches. The CDR3 sequence is 14 residues long. Here the CDR3 reads CASSLGQDKYEQYF. The covered CDR3 bases are TGTGCCAGTAGTTTAGGACAGGACAAATACGAG. The variable domain in full, with the rest retrieved from reference TRBV19 and TRBJ2-7, is DGGITQSPKYLFRKEGQNVTLSCEQNLNHDAMYWYRQDPGQGLRLIYYSQIVNDFQKGDIAEGYSVSREKKESFPLTVTSAQKNPTAFYLCASSLGQDKYEQYFGPGTRLTVT.

For this clone: From the germline J gene comes the end of the CDR3, since the read stops 3 residues before it. This sequence joins TRBV7-2 and TRBJ1-2; the D is unclear. V was pared by 1 base and J by 2 bases, with 5 bases between. The CDR3 runs to 13 residues. Germline-derived CDR1 and CDR2 are SGHTA and FQGNSA. Partial CDR3 DNA: TGTGCCAGCAGCTTAGTAGGGAACTATGGC. Amino acids: CASSLVGNYG. The CDR3 reads in full as CASSLVGNYGYTF.

As for this clone: The read falls 3 residues short of the CDR3 end, and the missing part is taken from the germline J gene. This chain links TRBV9 with TRBJ2-2; 8 nucleotides match TRBD1. This CDR3 contains 15 residues. Germline V gene data show CDR1 as SGDLS and CDR2 as YYNGEE. The covered CDR3 bases are TGTGCCAGCAGCGCGACGGACAGGGCTAATGAAAAG. This encodes CASSATDRANEK. The full CDR3 protein reads CASSATDRANEKLFF.

As to this clone: Read sequence stops 3 residues before the CDR3 end, and the germline J gene provides the missing end. The chain couples TRBV5-1 to TRBJ2-5; D call uncertain. The CDR3 covers 12 residues. Germline V lookup: CDR1 SGHRS, CDR2 YFSETQ. CDR3 loop: CASKQGTDTQYF. The CDR3 DNA, read in part, is TGCGCCAGCAAGCAAGGCACAGATACC.

On this clone: Read sequence stops 3 residues before the CDR3 end, and the germline J gene provides the missing end. The chain is built from TRBV7-9 and TRBJ1-4; 9 nucleotides align to TRBD1. Trimming removed 5 bases from V and 7 bases from J; junction bases left unmatched: 8. CDR3 length equals 15 residues. The germline V gene encodes CDR1 SEHNR and CDR2 FQNEAQ (reference sequence). The CDR3 sequence: CASSKGTGYSEKLFF. CDR3 DNA, as far as it was read: TGTGCCAGCAGCAAAGGGACAGGGTATAGTGAAAAA.

As regards this clone: The read gets to within 3 residues of the CDR3 end, and the germline J gene fills in the rest. The chain links TRBV7-2 to TRBJ2-3; TRBD2 aligns across 8 bases. Germline V gives CDR1 SGHTA, CDR2 FQGNSA. The CDR3 length is 15 residues. The CDR3 region is CASRRKRGYQETQYF. The covered CDR3 bases are TGTGCCAGCAGACGCAAGCGGGGGTACCAAGAGACG.

Comment on this clone: The CDR3 end lies 3 residues beyond the end of the read and is filled in from the germline J gene. The chain uses TRBV5-1 and TRBJ2-4; D may be TRBD1 (6 bases). Germline CDR1 SGHRS, CDR2 YFSETQ. This CDR3 has 13 residues. CDR3 residues: CASSLKQGYGQYF. Incomplete CDR3 DNA: TGCGCCAGCAGCTTGAAACAGGGCTATGGT.

About this clone itself: The read ends 3 residues shy of where the CDR3 ends; the end is completed using the germline J gene. This rearrangement joins TRBV6-1 to TRBJ1-1, with unresolved D. The CDR3 has 14 amino acids. With 1 base removed from V and 1 base from J, the gap between germline ends came to 7 bases. Germline assignment: CDR1 MNHNS and CDR2 SASEGT. The CDR3 is CASSEVWQNTEAFF. The sequenced CDR3 bases are TGTGCCAGCAGTGAAGTGTGGCAGAACACTGAA.

Points on this clone: The read gets to within 3 residues of the CDR3 end, and the germline J gene fills in the rest. The J gene is TRBJ1-6, the V gene TRBV14; D not resolved. CDR1 SGHDN and CDR2 FVKESK come from the germline V gene. This CDR3 spans 13 amino acids. CDR3 protein: CASSPQQTLTLHF. The part of the CDR3 DNA that was read is TGTGCCAGCAGCCCACAACAGACCCTCACC.

A note on this clone: The CDR3 end lies 3 residues beyond the end of the read and is filled in from the germline J gene. The chain is built from TRBV20-1 and TRBJ1-4; no reliable D call. CDR1 and CDR2 (germline): DFQATT, SNEGSKA (reference sequence). The CDR3 is made up of 14 amino acids. Trimming removed 3 bases from V and 2 bases from J, with 10 bases in between. CDR3 amino acids: CSARKGPTNEKLFF. CDR3 bases read: TGCAGTGCTAGGAAGGGTCCCACTAATGAAAAA.

Turning to this clone: The CDR3 end lies 3 residues beyond the end of the read and is filled in from the germline J gene. The J gene is TRBJ1-2, the V gene TRBV6-2 or TRBV6-3; D is undetermined. CDR1 is MNHEY, CDR2 SVGEGT, per germline. Trimming left V 6 bases short and J 0 bases short, with 11 bases between. The length of the CDR3 is 14 residues. This chain's CDR3 is CASSRDITNYGYTF. CDR3 bases read: TGTGCCAGCAGCCGCGATATAACTAACTATGGC.

Concerning this clone: Germline and junction disagree at one end, which may indicate a read error. The read terminates 3 residues ahead of where the CDR3 ends, so the germline J gene completes it. This rearrangement joins TRBV7-9 to TRBJ2-3, with D possibly matching TRBD1 (6 bases). Germline CDR1 is SEHNR and CDR2 is FQNEAQ (reference sequence). The CDR3 sequence is 14 residues long. The chain's CDR3 is CARSRQVHQETQYF. The sequenced CDR3 bases are TGTGCCCGCAGCCGACAGGTCCACCAAGAGACG.

To note about this clone: The sequence runs out 3 residues before the end of the CDR3; the remainder is reconstructed from the germline J gene. This rearrangement joins TRBV5-6 to TRBJ2-4; 7 bases are shared with TRBD2. V lost 7 bases to trimming and J lost 7 bases; unmatched junction nucleotides: 5. This CDR3 spans 12 amino acids. Germline V lookup: CDR1 SGHDT, CDR2 YYEEEE. CDR3 DNA (partial): TGTGCCAGCGGACTAGGAGAGAACATT. Translation gives CASGLGENI. The full CDR3 protein reads CASGLGENIQYF.

About this clone: The sequenced fragment ends 3 residues before the CDR3 boundary, so the rest is inferred from the germline J gene. The gene calls are TRBV5-6 and TRBJ1-3, with D unresolved. Trimming left V 2 bases short and J 0 bases short, with 6 bases between. This CDR3 spans 14 amino acids. Germline assignment: CDR1 SGHDT and CDR2 YYEEEE. The CDR3 spells CASSFLVSGNTIYF. Partial CDR3 DNA: TGTGCCAGCAGCTTTCTTGTCTCTGGAAACACC.